This TCR beta chain was profiled in a study of T cells in Graves' hyperthyroidism and ophthalmopathy (dated by TCRdb to the late 2010s). Describing the broader study: Peripheral blood samples were taken at the time of initial diagnosis, prior to any treatment. Thyroid tissue and blood T-cell repertoires from six or seven Graves' hyperthyroidism patients were also compared in the study. An independent validation cohort of under 20 hyperthyroidism patients and roughly 16 patients who later progressed to ophthalmopathy tested prospective prediction of ophthalmopathy. Following sampling, methimazole starting at 30 mg daily was given to hyperthyroidism patients, and high-dose intravenous methylprednisolone was given to ophthalmopathy patients. The 100 discovery patients were randomly split 7:3 into training and test sets. TCR V-J signatures able to tell the groups apart were searched for in a discovery cohort of some 100 patients, of whom roughly 42 had Graves' ophthalmopathy and 55 to 60 had stable Graves' hyperthyroidism. The paper reports TCR Vbeta CDR3 sequencing of approximately 140 peripheral blood samples: some 44 ophthalmopathy, roughly 80 hyperthyroidism and approximately 17 progressor patients. Study-wide findings and limitations: Blood samples also contained most of the expanded thyroid clonotypes (frequency above 0.001), which suggests that blood repertoires may reflect thyroid immune responses. In validation, the model predicted progression to ophthalmopathy a median of roughly 6.2 months before onset, with 70% to 71% sensitivity and 72.22% specificity. In cross-validation, a model built on a 13 V-J signature told ophthalmopathy apart from stable hyperthyroidism with less than 90% sensitivity and 81% to 82% specificity, and in testing the same model reached 80%/75%. Sample size was not statistically predetermined, and investigators were not blinded to group allocation.

The TCR beta CDR3 regions were amplified from RNA transcripts. A first-round RT-PCR of the TCR CDR3 used the HTBI primer set with the Qiagen OneStep RT-PCR kit. Libraries were constructed in a second round of multiplex PCR, after which size selection and purification were carried out. Libraries were sequenced paired-end with 100 bp reads on an Illumina HiSeq2000. Concerning the study's data processing: Raw data were processed with SOAPnuke, discarding reads with adapters, uncalled bases, mean Phred below 15, or no exact constant-primer or identifier match. COPE v1.2.5 was used to merge high-quality paired reads, and clonotypes were defined as unique nucleotide sequences. Clonotypes were aligned to IMGT TRBV, TRBD and TRBJ reference segments using MiTCR v1.1. The analysis was restricted to V-J combinations with a frequency above 0.0001, which together covered just over 99% of the repertoires. A TCS score was defined as the ratio of F50 (clonal expansion) to E x V (chaos), with BLOSUM62-based TCRdist applied between CDR3 peptides within each V-J. Welch's t-statistics and random forest reduced 514 V-J features to fewer than 15, which were used in a naive Bayes classifier (R e1071). TCRdb reran the public reads through fastp at Q25 and MiXCR, keeping productive beta chains. Every entry covers one CDR3 protein and lists the most common genes and DNA from its rows. TCRdb's processing, not the authors', yielded these V and J calls. Within this sample are around 620,000 distinct CDR3 sequences, with more than 13% of them counted one time only. The ten largest account for roughly 7% of the sample.

Ophthalmopathy patients had moderately to severely active disease, with a Clinical Activity Score of 3 or more, a NOSPECS grade of 4 or more, and a disease duration of less than 3 months. Exclusion was applied to patients with uncontrolled infections, other autoimmune diseases, pregnancy or lactation. Diagnoses relied on clinical symptoms, serum thyroxine and TRAb, thyroid ultrasound and orbital computed tomography. PBMCs were isolated from about 10 ml of fresh peripheral blood by Ficoll-Paque density gradient centrifugation. Trizol reagent was used to extract total RNA, and RNA quality was then checked on an Agilent 2100 Bioanalyzer. On this clonotype: The antigen this receptor binds is unknown. Base qualities are not at hand, and no much larger clone is one base apart.

The CDR3 holds 13 amino acids from the cysteine to the phenylalanine. The sequence is cut down to CDR3 DNA, 39 bases in frame from base 1. CDR1 and CDR2 are drawn from the germline V gene: SGHDN, FVKESK. Trimming at the junction amounts to 6 bases on V and 3 bases on J, and the germline ends lie 12 bases apart. This sequence originates from a woman aged 18-29 years with Graves' ophthalmopathy. The chain was built from TRBV14 and TRBJ2-7, and TRBD1 may be the D gene, going by 5 matching bases. The sample taken for sequencing was blood. The CDR3 reads CASSFRAHYEQYF. The DNA sequence reads TGTGCCAGCAGTTTCAGGGCCCACTACGAGCAGTACTTC.